This TCR beta chain was captured in a study of shared clonotypes between healthy human individuals. Produced via immunoSEQ multiplex PCR; TCRdb's table is partial and in-frame only. The sample includes roughly 300,000 clones, over 70% seen only once; the top ten take about 10%. The V end was cut by 4 bases, the J end by 1 base, with 12 bases between. Germline CDR1 and CDR2: MNHNY and SVGAGI (reference sequence). This CDR3 has 15 residues. This clone was counted between two and nine times. The clonotype comes from a man aged 25-40 years in good health. Sample: memory CD4+ T cells sorted from blood. The subset is: CD45RA-negative fraction. The chain recombines TRBV6-6 with TRBJ2-3; D remains ambiguous. CDR3 coding DNA: TGTGCCAGCAGTTCGGGCAATCGGGGCACAGATACGCAGTATTTT. It yields the protein CASSSGNRGTDTQYF.